Listed below are T cell receptor beta chains from one sample, sequenced in a study of cytomegalovirus exposure and HLA in healthy donors. Assay used: immunoSEQ multiplex PCR; TCRdb lists only in-frame clones, some missing. The sample features 35,000 to 45,000 clones, with around 3.8% in its top ten. Source material: PBMCs. The receptors were gathered from a male donor in good health and CMV-seronegative. Each CDR3 is given with its conserved first and last residue. D genes are given only for firm matches.

>TRBJ1-4|TRBV4-1|16|TRBD1
CASSPGTGRANEKLFF
TGCGCCAGCAGCCCCGGGACAGGGCGTGCCAATGAAAAACTGTTTTTT
>TRBJ1-5|TRBV11-2|16|TRBD1
CASSLGGRGSNQPQHF
TGTGCCAGCAGCTTAGGAGGCAGGGGGAGCAATCAGCCCCAGCATTTT
>TRBJ2-2|TRBV12-5|15|TRBD1
CASGFRDRDTGELFF
TGTGCTAGTGGTTTCCGGGACAGGGACACCGGGGAGCTGTTTTTT
>TRBJ2-2|TRBV25-1|13|-
CASSESRDGELFF
TGTGCCAGCAGTGAATCCAGGGACGGGGAGCTGTTTTTT
>TRBJ2-7|TRBV9|14|-
CASSVGRGGYEQYF
TGTGCCAGCAGCGTAGGAAGGGGGGGCTACGAGCAGTACTTC
>TRBJ2-7|TRBV5-1|14|-
CASSLEDSFHEQYF
TGCGCCAGCAGCTTGGAGGACAGTTTCCACGAGCAGTACTTC
>TRBJ2-1|TRBV12-5|14|TRBD1
CASPPGQGRNEQFF
TGTGCTAGTCCCCCGGGACAGGGGAGGAATGAGCAGTTCTTC
>TRBJ2-3|TRBV6-5|12|TRBD1
CATGQFTDTQYF
TGTGCCACGGGACAGTTTACAGATACGCAGTATTTT
>TRBJ2-3|TRBV7-6|15|TRBD2
CASSTSGGVRDTQYF
TGTGCCAGCAGCACAAGCGGGGGGGTTAGAGATACGCAGTATTTT
>TRBJ2-1|TRBV5-1|15|-
CASSLGGTTYNEQFF
TGCGCCAGCAGCCTGGGGGGGACAACCTACAATGAGCAGTTCTTC
>TRBJ2-3|TRBV4-1|14|-
CASSQMGLVDTQYF
TGCGCCAGCAGCCAAATGGGGCTTGTAGATACGCAGTATTTT
>TRBJ2-7|TRBV18|15|TRBD2
CASSPPGLGTDEQYF
TGTGCCAGCTCACCACCGGGACTAGGTACAGACGAGCAGTACTTC
>TRBJ1-4|TRBV2|16|-
CASNRPFGATNEKLFF
TGTGCCAGCAACCGTCCGTTCGGTGCAACTAATGAAAAACTGTTTTTT
>TRBJ2-3|TRBV6-5|12|-
CASRTITDTQYF
TGTGCCAGCAGAACTATCACAGATACGCAGTATTTT
>TRBJ1-1|TRBV19|13|-
CASSTQTNTEAFF
TGTGCCAGTAGTACACAGACGAACACTGAAGCTTTCTTT
>TRBJ2-1|TRBV11-2|11|-
CASSLSGEQFF
TGTGCCAGCAGCTTATCGGGTGAGCAGTTCTTC
>TRBJ1-3|TRBV29-1|15|-
CSVELPRGSGNTIYF
TGCAGCGTTGAACTACCCAGGGGCTCTGGAAACACCATATATTTT
>TRBJ2-1|TRBV5-6|15|-
CASSLVWSSYNEQFF
TGTGCCAGCAGCTTGGTGTGGAGCTCCTACAATGAGCAGTTCTTC
>TRBJ2-5|TRBV6-6|16|TRBD2
CASKKQATSGEETQYF
TGTGCCAGCAAGAAACAGGCGACTAGCGGGGAAGAGACCCAGTACTTC
>TRBJ1-2|TRBV9|15|-
CASSVDFRVEFGYTF
TGTGCCAGCAGCGTAGACTTCAGGGTGGAATTTGGCTACACCTTC
>TRBJ2-7|TRBV30|16|TRBD1
CAWKYGRGQGAGEQYF
TGTGCCTGGAAGTACGGGAGGGGACAGGGGGCAGGCGAGCAGTACTTC
>TRBJ2-7|TRBV27|16|TRBD1
CASSFRLRDSTYEQYF
TGTGCCAGCAGTTTTAGGCTCCGGGACAGCACCTACGAGCAGTACTTC
>TRBJ2-3|TRBV4-2|14|-
CASSSEVFTDTQYF
TGTGCCAGCAGCTCAGAGGTATTCACAGATACGCAGTATTTT
>TRBJ2-7|TRBV5-1|17|-
CASSLDGGIISAYEQYF
TGCGCCAGCAGCTTAGACGGGGGTATAATAAGCGCCTACGAGCAGTACTTC
>TRBJ2-7|TRBV18|13|-
CASSRSGGYEQYF
TGTGCCAGCTCACGATCCGGCGGCTACGAGCAGTACTTC
>TRBJ1-2|TRBV19|13|TRBD1
CASKSGTAYGYTF
TGTGCCAGTAAGTCCGGGACAGCCTATGGCTACACCTTC
>TRBJ2-5|TRBV5-1|13|TRBD2
CASSRAGEETQYF
TGCGCCAGCAGCCGGGCGGGGGAAGAGACCCAGTACTTC
>TRBJ2-7|TRBV11-2|15|-
CASSFYSTPGYEQYF
TGTGCCAGCAGCTTTTACAGCACCCCCGGATACGAGCAGTACTTC
>TRBJ1-2|TRBV5-5|12|-
CASSSYSYGYTF
TGTGCCAGCAGCTCCTACAGCTATGGCTACACCTTC
>TRBJ2-3|TRBV6-5|15|TRBD2
CASSYSSGGSDTQYF
TGTGCCAGCAGTTACTCTAGCGGGGGCTCAGATACGCAGTATTTT
>TRBJ2-4|TRBV2|14|-
CASSDRGAKNIQYF
TGTGCCAGCAGTGACCGGGGAGCCAAAAACATTCAGTACTTC
>TRBJ2-7|TRBV5-1|16|-
CASSLGSAESSYEQYF
TGCGCCAGCAGCTTGGGTTCTGCGGAATCATCCTACGAGCAGTACTTC
>TRBJ2-7|TRBV10-3|12|-
CAISDSSYEQYF
TGTGCCATCAGTGACAGCTCCTACGAGCAGTACTTC